The entry that follows covers one T cell receptor beta chain sequence. The ends lost 8 bases at V and 0 bases at J; junction bases unmatched: 7. The CDR3 is 15 residues long. Germline V gene sequence: CDR1 SGHTA, CDR2 FQGNSA. Using immunoSEQ multiplex PCR, the repertoire was profiled, and TCRdb retains in-frame clones only, with some absent. Here the sample spans tens of thousands of clones, about 82% being singletons. The sample comes from a study of OX40 agonist ivuxolimab in advanced cancers. Overall study context: A diagnosis of hepatocellular carcinoma, melanoma, renal cell or head and neck cancer was present in dose-escalation patients. People who had prior anti-PD-1, anti-PD-L1 or anti-CTLA-4 therapy could take part, and 35% to 50% had some. Patients achieving partial responses numbered three: one hepatocellular carcinoma case and two cutaneous melanoma cases.

Specimen: CD4+ or CD8+ T cells sorted from blood, collected in a trial of the OX40 agonist ivuxolimab. This TCR came from an adult with an advanced solid tumor such as melanoma, head and neck, liver or kidney cancer. The chain recombines TRBV7-2 with TRBJ2-1; 7 nucleotides align to TRBD2. The CDR3 DNA sequence: TGTGCCAGCGTGCTGTGGGGGGGCTCCTACAATGAGCAGTTCTTC. Its translation is CASVLWGGSYNEQFF.